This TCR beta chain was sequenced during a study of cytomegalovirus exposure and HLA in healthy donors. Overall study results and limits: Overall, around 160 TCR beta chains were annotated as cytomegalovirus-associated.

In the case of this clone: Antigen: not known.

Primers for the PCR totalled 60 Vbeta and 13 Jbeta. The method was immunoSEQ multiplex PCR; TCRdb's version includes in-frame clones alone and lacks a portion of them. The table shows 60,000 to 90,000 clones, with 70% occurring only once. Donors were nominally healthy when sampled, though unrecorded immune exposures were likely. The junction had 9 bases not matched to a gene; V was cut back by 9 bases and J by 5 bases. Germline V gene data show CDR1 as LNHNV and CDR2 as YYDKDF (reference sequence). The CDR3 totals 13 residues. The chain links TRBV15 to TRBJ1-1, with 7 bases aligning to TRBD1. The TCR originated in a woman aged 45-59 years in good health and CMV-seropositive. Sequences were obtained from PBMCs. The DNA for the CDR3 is TGTGCCACGGGGCGACCAGGGGGGACTGAAGCTTTCTTT. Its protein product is CATGRPGGTEAFF.